Listed below are T cell receptor beta chains from one sample, sequenced in a study of T cell changes during pregnancy in multiple sclerosis. Only in-frame clones appear in the TCRdb table, and some are missing; sequencing was by immunoSEQ multiplex PCR. The sample shows tens of thousands of clones, 90% of them seen only once. Sequencing used peripheral blood, obtained in the first trimester of pregnancy. The receptors shown here come from a female donor in good health, enrolled as a control in a pregnancy study. Both conserved end residues are part of each CDR3. A D gene is named only where the DNA matches it firmly.

d_gene	v_gene	j_gene	CDR3nt	CDR3aa
TRBD1	TRBV19	TRBJ2-7	TGTGCCAGTCTCCCCTGGACAGGGAGCTTAGAAGGGCAGTACTTC	CASLPWTGSLEGQYF
TRBD1	TRBV19	TRBJ2-7	TGTGCCAGTAGTATAGAGACAGGGTTAGGTGACGAGCAGTACTTC	CASSIETGLGDEQYF
-	TRBV5-6	TRBJ1-4	TGTGCCAGCAGCTTGGAGAGGGCGGCTAATGAAAAACTGTTTTTT	CASSLERAANEKLFF
-	TRBV6-1	TRBJ2-5	TGTGCCAGCAGTGGACTTGGGGAGATCGGGACCCAGTACTTC	CASSGLGEIGTQYF
TRBD2	TRBV28	TRBJ2-1	TGTGCCAGCAGTTTATCTAGCGGTTACTACAATGAGCAGTTCTTC	CASSLSSGYYNEQFF
TRBD1	TRBV6-5	TRBJ1-5	TGTGCCAGCAGGAGACAGGGCCGCAATCAGCCCCAGCATTTT	CASRRQGRNQPQHF
TRBD1	TRBV27	TRBJ2-2	TGTGCCAGCCGCCCGGGACAGACAAACACCGGGGAGCTGTTTTTT	CASRPGQTNTGELFF
-	TRBV5-6	TRBJ2-7	TGTGCCAGCAGCTTGGGACCGGGCTACGAGCAGTACTTC	CASSLGPGYEQYF
-	TRBV2	TRBJ2-7	TGTGCCAGCAGTCACGAAGGACCCAGGAGGAACGAGCAGTACTTC	CASSHEGPRRNEQYF
-	TRBV19	TRBJ1-1	TGTGCCAGTAGTATAGGGCTAGGGGCGAACACTGAAGCTTTCTTT	CASSIGLGANTEAFF